This TCR beta chain appears in the sequencing data of a study of T cell repertoires in cytomegalovirus infection. CDR3 size: 13 residues. CDR1 MNHNS and CDR2 SASEGT come from the germline V gene. V shed 5 bases, J shed 6 bases, and the junction held 4 bases outside the gene matches. TCRdb recomputed calls from the reads with MiXCR, one row per CDR3 protein. The sample lists about 740,000 distinct CDR3 sequences, 35% to 40% occurring once. Sequenced material: PBMCs. The clonotype comes from a human donor in good health (CMV status not recorded). Some clones in this sample may be carry-over from other donors' samples. The chain combines TRBV6-1 with TRBJ2-1; 7 bases align to TRBD2. Here the CDR3 DNA reads TGTGCCAGCAGTCGGGGGGATGCCAATGAGCAGTTCTTC. Protein sequence: CASSRGDANEQFF.